This passage covers 9 T cell receptor beta chains from one sample sequenced in a study of Graves' ophthalmopathy and Graves' hyperthyroidism. TCR beta CDR3 amplification used RNA transcripts. The authors performed first-round RT-PCR with HTBI primers and then a second-round multiplex PCR. TCRdb re-called the multiplex PCR reads through MiXCR, storing one row per CDR3 protein. The profile shows 660,000 or so distinct CDR3 sequences, roughly 39% of them singletons. The sequencing input was peripheral blood. The receptors stem from an adult man with Graves' ophthalmopathy.

This clonotype has ten or more counts. V usage is TRBV24-1 and J usage is TRBJ1-2; D call uncertain. The length of the CDR3 is 12 residues. Trimming pared 4 bases from V and 4 bases from J, leaving 6 bases between. Germline CDR1 and CDR2: KGHDR and SFDVKD. This chain's CDR3 is CATSDPSYGYTF. Written as DNA, the CDR3 is TGTGCCACCAGTGACCCTTCCTATGGCTACACCTTC.

This clonotype has more than one count but fewer than ten. This rearrangement joins TRBV6-5 to TRBJ2-7; D might be TRBD1 (5 bases). Trimming stripped 5 bases from V and 2 bases from J, with 19 bases between. Germline CDR1 MNHEY, CDR2 SVGAGI. The CDR3 runs to 16 residues. The CDR3 loop is CASSRPSAGSPYEQYF. The CDR3 DNA reads TGTGCCAGCAGTAGACCCTCGGCAGGGTCCCCCTACGAGCAGTACTTC.

The chain links TRBV9 to TRBJ2-6; D might be TRBD1 or TRBD2, each matching 5 bases. This CDR3 spans 17 amino acids. Germline CDR1 and CDR2: SGDLS and YYNGEE. The germline V and J ends were trimmed by 4 bases and 0 bases, with 14 bases remaining between them. CDR3 in amino acids: CASSPGRPFSGANVLTF. Written as DNA, the CDR3 is TGTGCCAGCAGCCCAGGGAGACCATTCTCTGGGGCCAACGTCCTGACTTTC. Looking up the rest from reference TRBV9 and TRBJ2-6 gives the full variable domain: DSGVTQTPKHLITATGQRVTLRCSPRSGDLSVYWYQQSLDQGLQFLIQYYNGEERAKGNILERFSAQQFPDLHSELNLSSLELGDSALYFCASSPGRPFSGANVLTFGAGSRLTVL.

With regard to this clonotype: One junction end disagrees with the germline gene, perhaps due to a read error. The genes are TRBV5-1 and TRBJ1-1; D perhaps matches TRBD1 (5 bases). CDR3 length equals 13 residues. Germline CDR1 reads SGHRS; CDR2 reads YFSETQ. CDR3 DNA sequence: TGCGTCAGCAGCTTGGGGACGAAGACTGAAGCTTTCTTT. Protein: CVSSLGTKTEAFF.

This clonotype showed up many times. The CDR3 region is CASRLWGDEQYF. CDR3 nucleotides: TGTGCCAGCAGACTATGGGGTGACGAGCAGTACTTC. The rearrangement uses TRBV7-9 and TRBJ2-7; D gene uncertain. CDR3 length: 12 amino acids. Germline-derived CDR1 and CDR2 are SEHNR and FQNEAQ (reference sequence). The germline V and J ends were trimmed by 6 bases and 5 bases, with 11 bases remaining between them.

Many counts were recorded for this clonotype. The chain has TRBV9 and TRBJ2-6; D call uncertain. Germline values: CDR1 SGDLS, CDR2 YYNGEE. The CDR3 covers 14 residues. The V gene lost 3 bases and the J gene lost 3 bases, with 7 bases spanning the gap. CDR3 coding DNA: TGTGCCAGCAGCGCCGGTAATGGGGCCAACGTCCTGACTTTC. Protein product: CASSAGNGANVLTF.

This clonotype was detected ten times or more. J is TRBJ1-1 and V is TRBV6-2 or TRBV6-3; a possible D gene is TRBD1 (6 bases). Germline V lookup: CDR1 MNHEY, CDR2 SVGEGT. Trimming cost V 6 bases and J 11 bases, with 19 bases left between them. The CDR3 consists of 13 residues. The DNA for the CDR3 is TGTGCCAGCAGCAACGACAGGCCCTGGTCGGCTTTCTTT. This gives the protein CASSNDRPWSAFF.

Ten or more counts support this clonotype. V usage is TRBV12-3 or TRBV12-4 and J usage is TRBJ1-6; D is undetermined. Trimming took 6 bases from V and 6 from J, leaving 6 bases between them. There are 12 residues in the CDR3. In DNA, the CDR3 is TGTGCCAGCAGCCAATTTAATTCACCCCTCCACTTT. Translating gives CASSQFNSPLHF.

The chain joins TRBV10-3 to TRBJ2-5, with 7 bases that match TRBD1. Germline V gene lookup returns CDR1 ENHRY and CDR2 SYGVKD. Losses at the gene ends were 4 bases for V and 4 bases for J; bases not matched to a gene: 12. There are 16 residues in the CDR3. The CDR3, as DNA: TGTGCCATCAGTGCCGACAGGGCCGGGATCGGAGAGACCCAGTACTTC. Translation: CAISADRAGIGETQYF.